This passage covers 21 T cell receptor beta chains from one sample sequenced in a study of CD8 T cells in Susac syndrome. When the RNA was reverse transcribed, random hexamers were used with an input of 0.5 to 1 ug. TCRdb re-called the immunoSEQ multiplex PCR reads through MiXCR, storing one row per CDR3 protein. There are a few hundred thousand distinct CDR3 sequences in the sample; 90% to 95% occur only once, and 0.065% lies in the top ten. Sequencing was done on a sample of CD4+ T cells from PBMCs. These receptor sequences come from a human donor with multiple sclerosis.

The chain links TRBV7-8 to TRBJ1-3; D is unclear. Germline V gives CDR1 SGHVS, CDR2 FQNEAQ. This CDR3 has 16 residues. Trimming pared 1 base from V and 2 bases from J, leaving 12 bases between. The CDR3 DNA follows: TGTGCCAGCAGCTTAGATCCCCCGGAGACTGGAAACACCATATATTTT. This sequence encodes CASSLDPPETGNTIYF.

This clonotype was recorded only once. The J gene is TRBJ1-1, the V gene TRBV2; D gene ambiguous. Trimming shortened V by 3 bases and J by 0 bases, and 5 bases separated the two germline ends. The length of the CDR3 is 13 residues. Germline CDR1 and CDR2: SNHLY and FYNNEI. This CDR3 reads CASSDQMNTEAFF. CDR3 nucleotide sequence: TGTGCCAGCAGTGATCAGATGAACACTGAAGCTTTCTTT.

V gene TRBV20-1 combines with J gene TRBJ2-7; 14 positions match TRBD2. Germline V gene sequence: CDR1 DFQATT, CDR2 SNEGSKA (reference sequence). V lost 5 bases, J lost 0 bases, and 6 bases stayed unmatched. The CDR3 length is 16 residues. The CDR3 coding sequence is TGCAGTGCTCGGACTAGCGGGAGGTCGAGCTCCTACGAGCAGTACTTC. Its protein is CSARTSGRSSSYEQYF.

The chain has TRBV7-8 and TRBJ2-5; D not resolved. The germline V gene encodes CDR1 SGHVS and CDR2 FQNEAQ. The CDR3 loop spans 13 amino acids. Trimming removed 0 bases at V and 3 bases at J, with 5 bases between. CDR3 sequence reads: CASSLAQKETQYF. The CDR3, as DNA: TGTGCCAGCAGCTTAGCACAAAAAGAGACCCAGTACTTC.

CDR3 residues: CASIGGTLYTGELFF. The DNA of the CDR3 is TGTGCCAGCATCGGCGGGACGCTCTACACCGGGGAGCTGTTTTTT. The chain is built from TRBV2 and TRBJ2-2; tentative D call: TRBD2 (6 bases). Germline CDR1 SNHLY, CDR2 FYNNEI. CDR3 length: 15 amino acids. With 7 bases removed from V and 3 bases from J, the gap between germline ends came to 15 bases. Combining the CDR3 with reference TRBV2 and TRBJ2-2 gives the whole variable domain EPEVTQTPSHQVTQMGQEVILRCVPISNHLYFYWYRQILGQKVEFLVSFYNNEISEKSEIFDDQFSVERPDGSNFTLKIRSTKLEDSAMYFCASIGGTLYTGELFFGEGSRLTVL.

J is TRBJ1-1 and V is TRBV5-4; 9 bases map to TRBD1. The CDR3 has 18 residues. V gave up 0 bases and J gave up 1 base; unmatched junction bases: 10. Germline V CDR1 and CDR2: SGHNT, YYREEE (reference sequence). The CDR3 is CASSLDPLQGAENTEAFF. The CDR3, as DNA: TGTGCCAGCAGCTTGGACCCTCTACAGGGGGCGGAGAACACTGAAGCTTTCTTT. Filled out from reference TRBV5-4 and TRBJ1-1, the complete variable domain reads ETGVTQSPTHLIKTRGQQVTLRCSSQSGHNTVSWYQQALGQGPQFIFQYYREEENGRGNFPPRFSGLQFPNYSSELNVNALELDDSALYLCASSLDPLQGAENTEAFFGQGTRLTVV.

The chain uses TRBV3-1 and TRBJ2-2; no definite D call. V lost 4 bases, J lost 10 bases, and 16 bases lay in between. CDR3 length: 14 residues. Germline V gene sequence: CDR1 LGHDT, CDR2 YNNKEL (reference sequence). The CDR3 DNA is TGTGCCAGCAGCCCACTATGGGGAAGAGCGGAGCTGTTTTTT. Its protein product is CASSPLWGRAELFF.

This chain joins TRBV10-2 and TRBJ2-7; D unresolved. The ends were cut back, 3 bases at V and 6 bases at J, with 18 bases in the middle. This CDR3 has 15 amino acids. CDR1 is WSHSY and CDR2 is SAAADI in the germline V gene. The DNA for the CDR3 is TGCGCCAGCAGTGAACCCCTAACACCGACTTTCGAGCAGTACTTC. Encoded protein: CASSEPLTPTFEQYF.

The V and J genes are TRBV15 and TRBJ1-4; a possible D gene is TRBD1 (6 bases). The CDR3 is 15 amino acids. From germline, CDR1 is LNHNV and CDR2 YYDKDF (reference sequence). Trimming cost V 3 bases and J 7 bases, with 15 bases left between them. CDR3 sequence (DNA): TGTGCCACCAGCAGTCGCACACAGGGAGGTGAAAAACTGTTTTTT. Encoded protein: CATSSRTQGGEKLFF.

The V and J genes are TRBV18 and TRBJ1-1; D is possibly TRBD1 (6 bases). Germline loops: CDR1 KGHSH, CDR2 LQKENI. The CDR3 loop spans 17 amino acids. The ends were cut back, 1 base at V and 1 base at J, with 16 bases in the middle. The CDR3 DNA is TGTGCCAGCTCACCACGAGGGTTCGGACAGTCGAACACTGAAGCTTTCTTT. Translated, it gives CASSPRGFGQSNTEAFF.

The chain links TRBV10-2 to TRBJ2-4, with a weak D call TRBD1 (7 bases). The CDR3 length is 13 residues. V was trimmed by 4 bases and J by 8 bases, leaving 12 bases between them. Germline-derived CDR1 and CDR2 are WSHSY and SAAADI. This CDR3 is CASSGQGGDIQYF. CDR3 DNA sequence: TGCGCCAGCAGTGGACAGGGAGGAGACATTCAGTACTTC.

This chain uses TRBV4-1 with TRBJ2-7, with D possibly matching TRBD2 (7 bases). Between the trimmed V and J ends, which lost 2 bases and 3 bases, there was a span of 17 bases. The CDR3 extends over 16 amino acids. The germline V gene has CDR1 MGHRA and CDR2 YSYEKL. The DNA for the CDR3 is TGCGCCAGCAGCCAATCCGGGACAAAGCGGGGCTACGAGCAGTACTTC. As protein: CASSQSGTKRGYEQYF.

J is TRBJ2-7 and V is TRBV6-5; unclear D gene. The germline CDR1 and CDR2 sequences are MNHEY and SVGAGI. The CDR3 extends over 14 amino acids. V was cut by 6 bases and J by 5 bases, with 17 bases left in between. CDR3 sequence reads: CASSSDDPADEQYF. As DNA, the CDR3 is TGTGCCAGCAGCTCAGACGACCCCGCGGACGAGCAGTACTTC.

This rearrangement joins TRBV5-1 to TRBJ2-5, with D unresolved. This CDR3 comprises 14 residues. The germline V and J ends were trimmed by 4 bases and 1 base, with 11 bases remaining between them. Germline CDR1 is SGHRS and CDR2 is YFSETQ. CDR3 sequence (DNA): TGCGCCAGCAGCCCGTCGCACGCCCAAGAGACCCAGTACTTC. Amino acids: CASSPSHAQETQYF.

The J gene is TRBJ2-4, the V gene TRBV27; perhaps TRBD2 as D (6 bases). V shed 5 bases and J shed 5 bases, with 13 bases lying between them. The CDR3 consists of 14 residues. In germline, CDR1 is MNHEY, CDR2 SMNVEV (reference sequence). The CDR3, as DNA: TGTGCCAGCAGTCCCACCAGGAGGGAAAACATTCAGTACTTC. It encodes CASSPTRRENIQYF.

The gene calls are TRBV12-3 or TRBV12-4 and TRBJ2-7; 9 positions agree with TRBD1. J was trimmed by 3 bases and V by 6 bases; bases with no gene match: 9. CDR3 length: 15 residues. The CDR3 reads CASSPPGTGNYEQYF. Here the CDR3 DNA reads TGTGCCAGCAGCCCCCCCGGGACAGGGAACTACGAGCAGTACTTC.

The chain combines TRBV12-3 or TRBV12-4 with TRBJ1-2, with D possibly matching TRBD1 (6 bases). CDR3 size: 15 residues. Trimming removed 4 bases at V and 8 bases at J, with 20 bases between. CDR3 coding DNA: TGTGCCAGCAGTTCCTGGGGGGCAGGCTTATCCGGCTACACCTTC. It encodes CASSSWGAGLSGYTF.

The chain combines TRBV29-1 with TRBJ2-3; 9 bases are shared with TRBD2. The V gene's germline CDR1 is SQVTM and CDR2 ANQGSEA. With 6 bases clipped from V and 3 bases from J, the junction kept 16 bases outside the gene matches. The CDR3 has 17 residues. The chain's CDR3 is CSVLYSSSGIRTDTQYF. The CDR3, as DNA: TGCAGCGTCCTGTACTCATCTAGCGGGATTAGGACAGATACGCAGTATTTT.

This sequence joins TRBV3-1 and TRBJ2-1, with TRBD2 matching over 8 bases. Germline V gene lookup returns CDR1 LGHDT and CDR2 YNNKEL (reference sequence). J was trimmed by 3 bases and V by 1 base; bases with no gene match: 5. CDR3 length equals 16 residues. The CDR3 spells CASSQGAGGGYNEQFF. The CDR3 DNA follows: TGTGCCAGCAGCCAAGGGGCGGGAGGAGGCTACAATGAGCAGTTCTTC.

The chain uses TRBV20-1 and TRBJ1-2, with unresolved D. The V gene lost 1 base and the J gene lost 8 bases, with 17 bases spanning the gap. Germline V CDR1 and CDR2: DFQATT, SNEGSKA (reference sequence). This CDR3 contains 14 residues. The CDR3 here is CSARVPPGGRGYTF. The DNA of the CDR3 is TGCAGTGCTAGAGTTCCTCCGGGAGGTCGGGGCTACACCTTC.

The chain uses TRBV19 and TRBJ2-1; D uncertain. Deletions cut 5 bases from V and 0 bases from J, with 11 bases between. The CDR3 loop spans 15 amino acids. Germline loops: CDR1 LNHDA, CDR2 SQIVND (reference sequence). The CDR3 DNA reads TGTGCCAGTAGTTCCCGCACGAGCTCCTACAATGAGCAGTTCTTC. Amino acids: CASSSRTSSYNEQFF. The full variable domain, rest sourced from reference TRBV19 and TRBJ2-1, is DGGITQSPKYLFRKEGQNVTLSCEQNLNHDAMYWYRQDPGQGLRLIYYSQIVNDFQKGDIAEGYSVSREKKESFPLTVTSAQKNPTAFYLCASSSRTSSYNEQFFGPGTRLTVL.